This TCR beta chain was identified in a study of OX40 agonist ivuxolimab in advanced cancers. Study background: People who had prior anti-PD-1, anti-PD-L1 or anti-CTLA-4 therapy could take part, and roughly 40% had some. Findings of the study overall: CD4+ T cells averaged fewer expanded clones than CD8+ T cells.

The V gene end was trimmed by 4 bases and the J gene end by 4 bases; junction bases not matched to a gene: 8. This CDR3 comprises 14 residues. Germline assignment: CDR1 SGHRS and CDR2 YFSETQ. Samples of blood were obtained at baseline, on cycle 4 day 1, and on cycle 7 day 1. This clone was found a few times. Its antigen is still unknown. The repertoire was sequenced with immunoSEQ multiplex PCR; TCRdb's copy has only in-frame clones and lacks some. The data show about 54,000 clones, about 81% seen once. The specimen comprised CD4+ or CD8+ T cells sorted from blood, sampled in a trial of the OX40 agonist ivuxolimab. This chain joins TRBV5-1 and TRBJ2-7; 7 bases agree with TRBD1. The sequence was obtained from an adult with an advanced solid tumor such as melanoma, head and neck, liver or kidney cancer. The CDR3 bases are TGCGCCAGCAGCGACACAGGGGTTGTATACGAGCAGTACTTC. It codes for CASSDTGVVYEQYF.